This T cell receptor beta chain was captured in a study of T cell responses to AZD1222 COVID-19 vaccine (dated by TCRdb to about 2021). Concerning the study at large: AZD1222 recipients with second doses at about 4 weeks or about 12 weeks were pooled, because spike-specific TCR depth and breadth did not differ between schedules. TCR sequencing covered over 230 trial participants: around 210 given two doses of AZD1222 and 26 given two doses of MenACWY control vaccine. Enrollment into the trials was organized by age into subgroups of 18-55, 56-69 and 70-plus years, and those subgroups contained roughly 140, 27 and 60 TCR-sequenced participants, respectively. Results the study describes overall, beyond this receptor: Participants were mostly white British and included more females than males, and it was suggested by the authors that clonal diversity may have been underestimated. The whole spike protein was spanned by vaccine-associated CD4 TCRs, and dominant responses were seen in regions 160-218 and 743-854. Conclusions about previously exposed vaccinees are limited, since just a handful of AZD1222 recipients were seropositive for SARS-CoV-2 at baseline. Because no day 14 peak-response samples were available, the repertoires could be characterized only after the peak T cell response. Spike-specific TCR breadth and depth rose significantly after two AZD1222 doses compared with day 0 and with MenACWY recipients. The 56-69-year group was small, and its depth increase did not reach significance, likely because of low power. Reportedly, almost half of the unique spike-specific TCRs recognized epitopes lying outside the regions that are mutated in the B.1.351 and B.1.1.7 variants.

A note on this clone: Its cognate antigen has yet to be identified. No per-base quality is available; no much larger clone lies one base away.

Reading the germline V gene (reference sequence) gives CDR1 GTSNPN and CDR2 SVGIG. Inclusive of the bounding cysteine and phenylalanine, the CDR3 is 13 residues long. Only the CDR3 DNA stays, 39 bases, in frame from base 1. V loses 4 bases at its end and J loses 11 bases; junction bases beyond the gene matches: 7. What this sample's time point label stands for: baseline before first vaccination. Vaccinee samples were obtained from the UK trials COV001 and COV002, which included a single-blind randomized controlled phase 2/3 trial of AZD1222 (ChAdOx1 nCoV-19) in healthy adults. For TCRbeta chain sequencing, PBMC samples from trial participants were taken at day 0 and at day 28 after the second dose. The CDR3 regions of human TCRbeta chains were analyzed by immunosequencing. Regarding the original processing steps: TCRs in the repertoires were compared against a reference library of SARS-CoV-2-specific TCRs that had been generated with the MIRA antigen-specificity platform. Breadth was defined as the fraction of unique TCRs that were SARS-CoV-2-associated, and depth was defined as the fraction of total T cells that were SARS-CoV-2-associated. Using the MIRA data, each spike-specific TCR was assigned both to the spike region to which the TCR was reactive and to a CD4 or CD8 class. Log10-transformed breadth and depth values were compared by one-way ANOVA with Sidak's multiple comparisons tests. Entries here come from immuneACCESS through TCRdb and include only in-frame sequences with V and J called. Some clones fail to appear in such tables; in the studies checked, an unresolved V gene covers under half of the shortfall, and the cause of the remainder is unknown. That table is the source of V, J and clone size, and D and trimming were worked out from the DNA. Counted in this sample were roughly 78,000 clones; roughly 82% of them appeared once. The top ten clonotypes cover 2.9% of the sample.

The chain couples TRBV30 to TRBJ2-3, and 12 junctional nucleotides match TRBD2. The sample in question was peripheral blood, obtained on day 0 of AZD1222 vaccination. The receptor was derived from an adult in good health. The nucleotide sequence is TGTGCCTGGACTAGCGGGGGGGTAGATGTGCAGTATTTT. This sequence encodes CAWTSGGVDVQYF.